This TCR beta chain is from a study of cytomegalovirus exposure and HLA in healthy donors. General observations from the study: There were about 160 TCR beta chains listed as cytomegalovirus-associated. Most TCR sequences were rare, but some public TCRs occurred in many donors. A subsequent analysis found that TCR clusters from the first cohort also tended to co-occur in the 120 or so validation repertoires, with less than 95% of cluster scores above 0.

The donors were in the 120-subject validation cohort, distinct from the roughly 600-subject first cohort. This clone is a singleton in its sample. What it binds is not known. This CDR3 is built from 18 residues. V was pared by 7 bases and J by 1 base, with 16 bases of the junction left unmatched. Germline V CDR1 and CDR2: GTSNPN, SVGIG (reference sequence). Using immunoSEQ multiplex PCR, the repertoire was profiled, and TCRdb retains in-frame clones only, with some absent. Of 60,000 to 90,000 clones in the sample, approximately 80% were seen once. This receptor was taken from a man younger than 40 in good health and CMV-seronegative. Sequenced input: PBMCs. The J gene is TRBJ2-4, the V gene TRBV30, with TRBD1 identical over 10 bases. CDR3 DNA: TGTGCCTTCCGGGACAGGGGAATCGGAGTTTCGGCCAAAAACATTCAGTACTTC. The encoded protein is CAFRDRGIGVSAKNIQYF.